This TCR beta chain was sequenced during a study of cytomegalovirus exposure and HLA in healthy donors. Background on the study: From HLA-typed donors, an early data release held about 85 million unique TCRs. The Caucasian-associated ancestry cluster contained 81% of the 300 to 400 genotyped donors. Study observations and caveats: A link between a missense DCLRE1C variant and TCR beta V- and J-gene trimming emerged from a later analysis.

Of note for this clone: Its antigen remains unidentified.

It was with 60 Vbeta and 13 Jbeta primers that the PCR ran. Method: immunoSEQ multiplex PCR; TCRdb's copy keeps in-frame clones and lacks some. The table lists around 150,000 clones, around 77% of them singletons. Sequenced input: PBMCs. The sequence was collected from a woman aged 45-65 years in good health and CMV-seronegative.

The CDR3 region has the DNA TGTGCCAGCAGCTTTGGACTAGCGGGGGCCACCGGGGAGCTGTTTTTT. This gives the protein CASSFGLAGATGELFF. This sequence joins TRBV7-6 and TRBJ2-2, with TRBD2 matching over 13 bases. The junction had 2 bases not matched to a gene; V was cut back by 3 bases and J by 4 bases. This CDR3 is 16 amino acids long. Germline CDR1 is SGHVS and CDR2 is FNYEAQ.